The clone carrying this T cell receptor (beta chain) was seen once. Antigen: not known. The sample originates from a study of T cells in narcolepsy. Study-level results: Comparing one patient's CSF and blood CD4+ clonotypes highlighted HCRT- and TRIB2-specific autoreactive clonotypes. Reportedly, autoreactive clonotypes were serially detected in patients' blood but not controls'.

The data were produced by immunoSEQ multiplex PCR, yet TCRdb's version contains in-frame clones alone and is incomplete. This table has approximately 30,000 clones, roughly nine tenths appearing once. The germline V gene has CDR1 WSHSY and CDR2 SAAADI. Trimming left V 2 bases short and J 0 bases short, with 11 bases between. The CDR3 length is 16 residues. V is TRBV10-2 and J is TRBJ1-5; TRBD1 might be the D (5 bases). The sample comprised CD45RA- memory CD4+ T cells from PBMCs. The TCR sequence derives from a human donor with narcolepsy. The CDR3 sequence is CASSEELGLSNQPQHF. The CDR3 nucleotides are TGCGCCAGCAGTGAGGAATTGGGACTTAGCAATCAGCCCCAGCATTTT.